Presented here are 17 T cell receptor beta chains from one specimen sequenced in a study of blood T cell repertoires in COVID-19. Assay: immunoSEQ multiplex PCR; the TCRdb copy retains only in-frame clones and omits some. The data contain hundreds of thousands of clones, about 87% of them singletons. Sequencing was performed on peripheral blood. These receptor sequences come from a woman aged 45-60 years with COVID-19, enrolled during active disease.

This chain uses TRBV3-1 (or the pseudogene TRBV3-2) with TRBJ2-7; D might be TRBD2 (5 bases). The germline V and J ends were trimmed by 3 bases and 5 bases, with 23 bases remaining between them. Germline V lookup: CDR1 LGHDT, CDR2 YNNKEL (reference sequence). This CDR3 comprises 17 residues. The CDR3 DNA follows: TGTGCCAGCAGCCAGGTAATAGCGACGGGGATATCTCACGAGCAGTACTTC. Translating gives CASSQVIATGISHEQYF.

This rearrangement joins TRBV23-1 to TRBJ1-1; TRBD1 might be the D (6 bases). TRBV23-1 is treated as an ORF (open reading frame) with a function not yet certain. This CDR3 spans 16 amino acids. Trimming removed 2 bases at V and 7 bases at J, with 20 bases between. The CDR3 DNA reads as TGCGCCAGCAGTCAAGGAGACAGGACCTCCGAGGGTGAAGCTTTCTTT. This sequence encodes CASSQGDRTSEGEAFF.

The chain joins TRBV10-3 to TRBJ2-2; D unresolved. Trimming left V 11 bases short and J 0 bases short, with 19 bases between. The CDR3 length is 16 residues. Germline-derived CDR1 and CDR2 are ENHRY and SYGVKD. CDR3 amino acids: CASAPWSPANTGELFF. CDR3 DNA: TGTGCCTCCGCCCCCTGGAGTCCAGCGAACACCGGGGAGCTGTTTTTT.

The rearrangement uses TRBV21-1 and TRBJ2-2; the table's D call TRBD2 went unverified against the DNA. TRBV21-1 counts as a pseudogene. CDR3 length: 17 amino acids. CDR3 nucleotides: TGTGCCAGCAGCAAAGTTTCGGGACTATTGAACACCGGGGAGCTGTTTTTT. This gives the protein CASSKVSGLLNTGELFF.

The CDR3 bases are TGTGCCAGCAGAAGGGGCGCTGAAGCTTTCTTT. Amino acids: CASRRGAEAFF. The rearrangement uses TRBV12-3 or TRBV12-4 and TRBJ1-1, with D maybe TRBD1 (5 bases). Trimming pared 6 bases from V and 6 bases from J, leaving 8 bases between. The CDR3 contains 11 residues.

The chain combines TRBV5-1 with TRBJ1-3; maybe TRBD1 (5 bases). CDR3 length: 17 residues. Germline-derived CDR1 and CDR2 are SGHRS and YFSETQ. The V and J ends lost 0 bases and 4 bases respectively, with 17 bases between them. Here the CDR3 reads CASSLVVGGAGGNTIYF. The CDR3 DNA sequence: TGCGCCAGCAGCTTGGTGGTCGGAGGGGCCGGAGGAAACACCATATATTTT. The full variable domain, completed using reference TRBV5-1 and TRBJ1-3, is KAGVTQTPRYLIKTRGQQVTLSCSPISGHRSVSWYQQTPGQGLQFLFEYFSETQRNKGNFPGRFSGRQFSNSRSEMNVSTLELGDSALYLCASSLVVGGAGGNTIYFGEGSWLTVV.

This clone was recorded once. CDR3 nucleotides: TGTGCCACCAGCAGACTTGACATTTACACTGAAGCTTTCTTT. Translation gives CATSRLDIYTEAFF. The chain links TRBV15 to TRBJ1-1; D not certain. Germline V gives CDR1 LNHNV, CDR2 YYDKDF (reference sequence). V shed 2 bases and J shed 3 bases, with 10 bases lying between them. The CDR3 runs 14 residues.

The chain is built from TRBV4-1 and TRBJ1-1; TRBD1 agrees at 7 bases. Losses at the gene ends were 4 bases for V and 7 bases for J; bases not matched to a gene: 9. CDR1 and CDR2 (germline): MGHRA, YSYEKL. The CDR3 has 14 residues. The CDR3 DNA follows: TGCGCCAGCAGCCGAAGTGACAGGGAACTTGAAGCTTTCTTT. It encodes CASSRSDRELEAFF.

The CDR3 spells CASSQDWVTSGSMNEQFF. Written as DNA, the CDR3 is TGTGCCAGCAGCCAAGATTGGGTGACTAGCGGGAGTATGAATGAGCAGTTCTTC. The V call is TRBV4-2, the J call TRBJ2-1, with 12 nucleotides matching TRBD2. Germline-derived CDR1 and CDR2 are LGHNA and YNFKEQ. V gave up 0 bases and J gave up 7 bases; unmatched junction bases: 10. The CDR3 has 18 amino acids.

V usage is TRBV7-2 and J usage is TRBJ2-2; 9 bases map to TRBD1. Germline values: CDR1 SGHTA, CDR2 FQGNSA. V lost 8 bases, J lost 4 bases, and 8 bases stayed unmatched. The CDR3 sequence is 15 residues long. This chain's CDR3 is CASHTGQGTTGELFF. CDR3 nucleotides: TGTGCCAGCCACACGGGACAGGGTACCACCGGGGAGCTGTTTTTT. Complete variable domain (other parts from reference TRBV7-2 and TRBJ2-2): GAGVSQSPSNKVTEKGKDVELRCDPISGHTALYWYRQSLGQGLEFLIYFQGNSAPDKSGLPSDRFSAERTGGSVSTLTIQRTQQEDSAVYLCASHTGQGTTGELFFGEGSRLTVL.

The chain couples TRBV15 to TRBJ1-2; 7 positions agree with TRBD1. The junction had 7 bases not matched to a gene; V was cut back by 0 bases and J by 6 bases. The CDR3 is 15 residues long. Germline V lookup: CDR1 LNHNV, CDR2 YYDKDF (reference sequence). DNA for the CDR3: TGTGCCACCAGCAGAGATTTTGGCAGGGGGGATGGCTACACCTTC. Encoded protein: CATSRDFGRGDGYTF.

This clone was found a few times. This chain joins TRBV2 and TRBJ2-1; 8 positions agree with TRBD2. V trimming: 8 bases; J trimming: 6 bases; junction bases outside the gene matches: 12. CDR3 length equals 15 residues. Germline assignment: CDR1 SNHLY and CDR2 FYNNEI. The DNA of the CDR3 is TGTGCCAGCGGACTAAGCGGGAGAAAGGCCAATGAGCAGTTCTTC. Its translation is CASGLSGRKANEQFF.

The chain couples TRBV29-1 to TRBJ1-1; D is perhaps TRBD1 (5 bases). This CDR3 comprises 12 residues. CDR1 is SQVTM, CDR2 ANQGSEA, per germline. The V end lost 8 bases, the J end lost 3 bases, and 13 bases lay between the germline ends. This CDR3 is CSIRQGYTEAFF. CDR3 bases: TGCAGCATACGTCAGGGTTACACTGAAGCTTTCTTT.

This chain uses TRBV7-6 with TRBJ2-3; TRBD2 matches at 9 bases. CDR3 size: 16 residues. After removal of 1 base from V and 2 bases from J, the junction contained 4 bases not matched to a gene. CDR1 SGHVS and CDR2 FNYEAQ come from the germline V gene. The CDR3 spells CASSLGPSGNTDTQYF. The CDR3 nucleotides read TGTGCCAGCAGCTTAGGGCCTAGCGGGAACACAGATACGCAGTATTTT.

This chain uses TRBV5-4 with TRBJ2-3, with 7 bases that match TRBD2. Looked up from germline, CDR1 is SGHNT and CDR2 is YYREEE (reference sequence). This CDR3 has 14 residues. V lost 4 bases and J lost 2; bases outside the gene matches: 4. The CDR3 DNA reads as TGTGCCAGCAGCCAAGCGGGGACCACAGATACGCAGTATTTT. Translating gives CASSQAGTTDTQYF.

The chain uses TRBV9 and TRBJ2-7; 7 bases line up with TRBD1. From germline, CDR1 is SGDLS and CDR2 YYNGEE. The CDR3 extends over 14 amino acids. The ends lost 4 bases at V and 0 bases at J; junction bases unmatched: 4. The CDR3 loop reads CASSPRDSSYEQYF. The CDR3 DNA is TGTGCCAGCAGCCCCCGGGACAGCTCCTACGAGCAGTACTTC.

This clone was counted between two and nine times. The chain is built from TRBV7-3 and TRBJ2-2, with D hard to call. CDR1 and CDR2 from the germline V gene are SGHTA and FQGTGA. This CDR3 has 13 residues. The germline V and J ends were trimmed by 5 bases and 2 bases, with 6 bases remaining between them. CDR3 residues: CASSLTNTGELFF. The CDR3 DNA reads as TGTGCCAGCAGCCTGACTAACACCGGGGAGCTGTTTTTT.